The text below deals with one T cell receptor (beta chain). As yet, its antigen is unknown. This specimen comes from a study of graft-versus-host responses after intestinal transplantation. Looking at the study overall: Each transplant was multivisceral, liver-intestinal, or isolated intestinal.

The data were produced by immunoSEQ multiplex PCR, yet TCRdb's version contains in-frame clones alone and is incomplete. The sample consists of approximately 71,000 clones, around 89% of them appearing once. From germline, CDR1 is SQVTM and CDR2 ANQGSEA. The CDR3 is made up of 15 amino acids. V was trimmed by 0 bases and J by 5 bases, leaving 16 bases between them. The specimen was unstimulated CD8+ T cells sorted from spleen or lymph node cells, collected before intestinal transplant. The rearrangement joins TRBV29-1 to TRBJ1-1, with D unresolved. This TCR derives from a human donor who received an intestinal transplant. The CDR3 DNA reads TGCAGCGTTGAAGAACAGTCCGAGGAGGAGACTGAAGCTTTCTTT. Translation: CSVEEQSEEETEAFF. Full variable domain (outside the CDR3, taken from reference TRBV29-1 and TRBJ1-1): SAVISQKPSRDICQRGTSLTIQCQVDSQVTMMFWYRQQPGQSLTLIATANQGSEATYESGFVIDKFPISRPNLTFSTLTVSNMSPEDSSIYLCSVEEQSEEETEAFFGQGTRLTVV.